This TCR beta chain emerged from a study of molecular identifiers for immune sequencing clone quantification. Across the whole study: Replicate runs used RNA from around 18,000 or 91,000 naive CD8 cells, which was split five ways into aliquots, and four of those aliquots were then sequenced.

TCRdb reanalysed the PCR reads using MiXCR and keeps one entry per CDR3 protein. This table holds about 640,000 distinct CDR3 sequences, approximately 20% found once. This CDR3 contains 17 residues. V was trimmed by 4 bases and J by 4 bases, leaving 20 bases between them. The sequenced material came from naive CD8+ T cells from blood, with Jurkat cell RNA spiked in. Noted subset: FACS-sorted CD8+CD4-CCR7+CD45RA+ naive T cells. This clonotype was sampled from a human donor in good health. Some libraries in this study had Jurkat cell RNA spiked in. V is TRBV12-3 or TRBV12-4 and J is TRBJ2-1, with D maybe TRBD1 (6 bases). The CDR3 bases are TGTGCCAGCAGTTCGCTCCCACAGGGTAAGGAGTACAATGAGCAGTTCTTC. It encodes CASSSLPQGKEYNEQFF.